The present T cell receptor beta chain was sequenced within a study of shared clonotypes between healthy human individuals. General study findings and limits: Researchers sampled blood only, noting tissue repertoires likely differ. Relative to their counterparts shared across all four donors, non-shared clonotypes exhibited diminished generation probabilities.

This CDR3 is 16 amino acids long. V was pared by 3 bases and J by 0 bases, with 5 bases of the junction left unmatched. Germline CDR1 and CDR2: SGDLS and YYNGEE. Repertoires were generated with immunoSEQ multiplex PCR, while TCRdb's copy carries only in-frame clones and drops some. In the table there are 110,000 or so clones, about 62% of which are singletons. Comments on this clone: Its cognate antigen is unknown.

The sample taken for sequencing was memory CD8+ T cells sorted from blood. Stated subset: CD45RO+ cells pooled with CCR7-negative TemRA cells. This clonotype was sampled from a woman aged 30 to 39 in good health. This chain links TRBV9 with TRBJ2-5, with 10 bases aligning to TRBD2. The CDR3 sequence is CASSAGTSAYQETQYF. CDR3 DNA sequence: TGTGCCAGCAGCGCGGGGACTAGCGCGTACCAAGAGACCCAGTACTTC. Combining the CDR3 with reference TRBV9 and TRBJ2-5 gives the whole variable domain DSGVTQTPKHLITATGQRVTLRCSPRSGDLSVYWYQQSLDQGLQFLIQYYNGEERAKGNILERFSAQQFPDLHSELNLSSLELGDSALYFCASSAGTSAYQETQYFGPGTRLLVL.